This record looks at one T cell receptor beta chain sequence and its context. Its matching antigen is unknown. The table came from immunoSEQ multiplex PCR; TCRdb's copy has only in-frame clones and leaves some out. The top ten hold about 0.9% of the sample, which has about 280,000 clones, approximately 87% seen once. The record originates from a study of cytomegalovirus exposure and HLA in healthy donors. Study observations and caveats: CMV antigen specificity of three CMV-associated chains was confirmed in vitro.

The receptor comes from a young woman in good health and CMV-seronegative. Specimen: PBMCs.

CDR3 in DNA: TGCGCCAGCTATAGCGGGACCGGTGAGCAGTTCTTC. Protein product: CASYSGTGEQFF. The genes are TRBV5-1 and TRBJ2-1, with 8 bases lining up with TRBD2. V was pared by 7 bases and J by 9 bases, with 6 bases of the junction left unmatched. From germline, CDR1 is SGHRS and CDR2 YFSETQ. The CDR3 spans 12 residues.